Listed below are T cell receptor beta chains from one sample, sequenced in a study of T cells in Graves' hyperthyroidism and ophthalmopathy. TCRdb independently ran MiXCR on the multiplex PCR reads; one entry per CDR3 protein. There are around 700,000 distinct CDR3 sequences in the sample; approximately 19% occur only once, and around 15% lies in the top ten. The sample was blood. The receptor source for this set is a woman aged 50 to 60 with Graves' hyperthyroidism that later progressed to Graves' ophthalmopathy. Both conserved end residues are part of each CDR3. Each record gives: CDR3 protein, J gene, V gene.

cdr3_aa: CASSEVTGAGWWGGIPSGANVLTF
j_call: TRBJ2-6
v_call: TRBV2

cdr3_aa: CASTKWALPMNTEAFF
j_call: TRBJ1-1
v_call: TRBV7-9

cdr3_aa: CASSLDGESSPLHF
j_call: TRBJ1-6
v_call: TRBV5-1

cdr3_aa: CSVDGDRGPSGNTIYF
j_call: TRBJ1-3
v_call: TRBV29-1

cdr3_aa: CASSLRSVNQPQHF
j_call: TRBJ1-5
v_call: TRBV5-5

cdr3_aa: CASSQGEFGYSPLHF
j_call: TRBJ1-6
v_call: TRBV3-1

cdr3_aa: CASGQGRNGELFF
j_call: TRBJ2-2
v_call: TRBV6-1

cdr3_aa: CASSIYDSSYNSPLHF
j_call: TRBJ1-6
v_call: TRBV19

cdr3_aa: CASSQGYYGDEQFF
j_call: TRBJ2-1
v_call: TRBV4-2

cdr3_aa: CSAGTSGSTDTQYF
j_call: TRBJ2-3
v_call: TRBV20-1

cdr3_aa: CSARDERTATGELFF
j_call: TRBJ2-2
v_call: TRBV20-1

cdr3_aa: CASSLAPSGRGLLETQYF
j_call: TRBJ2-5
v_call: TRBV11-2

cdr3_aa: CSAEVKETQYF
j_call: TRBJ2-5
v_call: TRBV20-1

cdr3_aa: CASSRDPAYEQYF
j_call: TRBJ2-7
v_call: TRBV6-1

cdr3_aa: CASSLTRGAAYNEQFF
j_call: TRBJ2-1
v_call: TRBV5-1

cdr3_aa: CSARDPTGRSGANVLTF
j_call: TRBJ2-6
v_call: TRBV20-1